A single sample is the source of the 24 T cell receptor beta chains below, sequenced in a study of cytomegalovirus exposure and HLA in healthy donors (dated by TCRdb to about 2017). Library preparation was by the immunoSEQ multiplex PCR assay. TCRdb carries this immuneACCESS record with in-frame sequences only. Its versions omit some clonotypes, under half of them owing to an unresolved V gene in the studies checked, with the rest unexplained. The sample has about 70,000 clones on record, roughly 94% of them singletons. The ten largest clones take up roughly 1.5% of the sample. Sequencing was carried out using PBMCs. The source is a man aged 18 to 35 in good health and CMV-seropositive.

The chain is built from TRBV23-1 and TRBJ2-4, with 16 positions matching TRBD2. TRBV23-1 is an ORF; its function is uncertain. The junction had 12 bases not matched to a gene; V was cut back by 4 bases and J by 3 bases. CDR3 length equals 20 residues. The DNA of the CDR3 is TGCGCCAGCAGTCTTCGGACCGGGACTAGCGGGAGGGCTGGCAAAAACATTCAGTACTTC. Translating gives CASSLRTGTSGRAGKNIQYF.

The chain uses TRBV2 and TRBJ1-2, with 9 bases lining up with TRBD1. V shed 6 bases and J 8 bases; nucleotides not matched to a gene: 10. The CDR3 sequence is 14 residues long. Germline V lookup: CDR1 SNHLY, CDR2 FYNNEI. The chain's CDR3 is CASSLDRGDIGYTF. For the CDR3, the DNA is TGTGCCAGCAGCCTTGACAGGGGGGACATCGGCTACACCTTC.

This rearrangement joins TRBV2 to TRBJ2-2; D uncertain. The CDR3 has 13 residues. The germline V gene encodes CDR1 SNHLY and CDR2 FYNNEI. V was pared by 7 bases and J by 9 bases, with 15 bases between. The DNA for the CDR3 is TGTGCCAGCAACTCTGAGTTTCACCGGGAGCTGTTTTTT. Encoded protein: CASNSEFHRELFF.

The chain is built from TRBV5-6 and TRBJ1-2, with 8 bases matching TRBD1. V lost 4 bases to trimming and J lost 0 bases; unmatched junction nucleotides: 8. The CDR3 contains 16 residues. CDR1 is SGHDT, CDR2 YYEEEE, per germline. The CDR3 spells CASSTGQGFSNYGYTF. In DNA form, the CDR3 reads TGTGCCAGCAGCACCGGACAGGGATTCTCTAACTATGGCTACACCTTC.

This chain connects TRBV18 to TRBJ1-3; tentatively, D is TRBD1 (6 bases). Trimming pared 0 bases from V and 2 bases from J, leaving 17 bases between. The CDR3 has 18 amino acids. The germline V gene has CDR1 KGHSH and CDR2 LQKENI. The CDR3 protein is CASSPPSTGSATGNTIYF. DNA for the CDR3: TGTGCCAGCTCACCACCGAGTACAGGGAGTGCGACTGGAAACACCATATATTTT. The full variable domain, completed using reference TRBV18 and TRBJ1-3, is NAGVMQNPRHLVRRRGQEARLRCSPMKGHSHVYWYRQLPEEGLKFMVYLQKENIIDESGMPKERFSAEFPKEGPSILRIQQVVRGDSAAYFCASSPPSTGSATGNTIYFGEGSWLTVV.

The rearrangement links TRBV2 to TRBJ1-4, with a weak D call TRBD1 (6 bases). The CDR3 loop spans 14 amino acids. Germline CDR1 SNHLY, CDR2 FYNNEI. Trimming pared 6 bases from V and 4 bases from J, leaving 12 bases between. The CDR3 DNA reads TGTGCCAGCAGCGAGGGGGGGGTTAATGAAAAACTGTTTTTT. This gives the protein CASSEGGVNEKLFF.

The chain employs TRBV27 and TRBJ2-1; 8 bases are a match to TRBD2. Trimming removed 8 bases from V and 10 bases from J; junction bases left unmatched: 10. CDR1 is MNHEY and CDR2 is SMNVEV in the germline V gene (reference sequence). This CDR3 is built from 13 residues. The DNA for the CDR3 is TGTGCCAGCGGGACTAGAATCAGCAGGGAGCAGTTCTTC. This translates into CASGTRISREQFF.

CDR3 DNA: TGTGCCAGCAGTATCACTAGCGGGAGGAGCTCCTACAATGAGCAGTTCTTC. This translates into CASSITSGRSSYNEQFF. The chain uses TRBV28 and TRBJ2-1, with TRBD2 matching 12 bases. Losses at the gene ends were 5 bases for V and 0 bases for J; bases not matched to a gene: 5. CDR1 and CDR2 from the germline V gene are MDHEN and SYDVKM. The length of the CDR3 is 17 residues.

This chain joins TRBV27 and TRBJ2-2, with TRBD2 matching over 11 bases. From germline, CDR1 is MNHEY and CDR2 SMNVEV (reference sequence). After removal of 4 bases from V and 6 bases from J, the junction contained 4 bases not matched to a gene. The CDR3 length is 15 residues. The DNA of the CDR3 is TGTGCCAGCAGTTCTATAGCGGGAGGGGCCGGGGAGCTGTTTTTT. Amino acid sequence: CASSSIAGGAGELFF.

The rearrangement links TRBV30 to TRBJ2-3; 8 nucleotides agree with TRBD2. Germline CDR1 reads GTSNPN; CDR2 reads SVGIG (reference sequence). The CDR3 is made up of 18 amino acids. The V and J ends lost 4 bases and 3 bases, in that order; junction bases with no gene match: 18. The CDR3 nucleotides read TGTGCCTGGATCGGGGGGGGGTGTGCTACGATCGGAACAGATACGCAGTATTTT. Its protein product is CAWIGGGCATIGTDTQYF.

The chain recombines TRBV2 with TRBJ2-2; TRBD2 matches at 8 bases. The germline gives CDR1 SNHLY, CDR2 FYNNEI. The CDR3 has 15 residues. The V segment lost 5 bases and the J segment 1 base; nucleotides outside the gene matches: 3. The CDR3 bases are TGTGCCAGCAGTTTTACTAGCGGGAACACCGGGGAGCTGTTTTTT. It translates to CASSFTSGNTGELFF.

The chain combines TRBV28 with TRBJ2-1; 13 positions agree with TRBD2. The CDR3 loop spans 15 amino acids. The ends lost 5 bases at V and 10 bases at J; junction bases unmatched: 8. CDR1 and CDR2 (germline): MDHEN, SYDVKM. CDR3 DNA: TGTGCCAGCAGTCTGCCCACTAGCGGGAGGGGAGAGCAGTTCTTC. It yields the protein CASSLPTSGRGEQFF.

The chain uses TRBV25-1 and TRBJ2-1; 8 nucleotides agree with TRBD2. The germline CDR1 and CDR2 sequences are MGHDK and SYGVNS. The CDR3 runs 16 residues. V was pared by 0 bases and J by 7 bases, with 8 bases of the junction left unmatched. CDR3 DNA: TGTGCCAGCAGTGAATATGAGACTAGCGTTTATAATGAGCAGTTCTTC. Amino acid sequence: CASSEYETSVYNEQFF.

This chain links TRBV7-6 with TRBJ2-1; TRBD1 matches 7 bases. The CDR3 extends over 14 amino acids. Per germline, CDR1 SGHVS and CDR2 FNYEAQ. Trimming removed 8 bases from V and 6 bases from J; junction bases left unmatched: 10. CDR3 in amino acids: CASRGTVGANEQFF. The CDR3 DNA follows: TGTGCCAGCCGAGGGACAGTGGGGGCCAATGAGCAGTTCTTC.

This sequence joins TRBV6-5 and TRBJ1-5; D not resolved. CDR3 size: 15 residues. The germline CDR1 and CDR2 sequences are MNHEY and SVGAGI. With 4 bases removed from V and 2 bases from J, the gap between germline ends came to 12 bases. CDR3 nucleotide sequence: TGTGCCAGCAGTTTACGACACTCTGGCAATCAGCCCCAGCATTTT. Translated: CASSLRHSGNQPQHF.

This clone was observed once. The gene calls are TRBV11-3 and TRBJ2-5, with TRBD2 matching 7 bases. CDR1 and CDR2 from the germline V gene are SGHNT and YENEEA. There are 14 residues in the CDR3. After removal of 3 bases from V and 2 bases from J, the junction contained 3 bases not matched to a gene. CDR3 in amino acids: CASSLASGQETQYF. CDR3 coding DNA: TGTGCCAGCAGCTTGGCTAGCGGTCAAGAGACCCAGTACTTC.

The chain is built from TRBV5-1 and TRBJ2-1; a possible D gene is TRBD2 (6 bases). Germline V gene sequence: CDR1 SGHRS, CDR2 YFSETQ. The CDR3 spans 15 residues. The V and J ends lost 5 bases and 10 bases respectively, with 22 bases between them. CDR3 in DNA: TGCGCCAGCAGACTGTTACCCGGGAGCAACGGAGAGCAGTTCTTC. Protein: CASRLLPGSNGEQFF.

The CDR3 nucleotides read TGTGCCAGCAGCCCCGCAGCCGGACTAGGTACCTACGAGCAGTACTTC. Encoded protein: CASSPAAGLGTYEQYF. The V call is TRBV5-4, the J call TRBJ2-7, with TRBD2 matching over 7 bases. CDR3 size: 16 residues. From germline, CDR1 is SGHNT and CDR2 YYREEE (reference sequence). The trim removed 4 bases at V and 2 bases at J, leaving 12 bases unmatched.

The V and J genes are TRBV9 and TRBJ2-5; 8 positions agree with TRBD1. CDR3 length: 16 residues. Germline assignment: CDR1 SGDLS and CDR2 YYNGEE. J gave up 3 bases and V 2 bases, and 9 bases lay outside the gene matches. CDR3 residues: CASSVHYRGVKETQYF. In DNA, the CDR3 is TGTGCCAGCAGCGTTCATTACAGGGGGGTAAAAGAGACCCAGTACTTC.

The chain joins TRBV4-1 to TRBJ2-5; 8 bases match TRBD1. CDR1 and CDR2 from the germline V gene are MGHRA and YSYEKL. With 2 bases clipped from V and 2 bases from J, the junction kept 4 bases outside the gene matches. The CDR3 has 15 amino acids. The CDR3 is CASSQTDRGQETQYF. The CDR3, as DNA: TGCGCCAGCAGCCAAACAGACAGGGGTCAAGAGACCCAGTACTTC.

In nucleotides, the CDR3 is TGTGCCAGTAGTATATTGGGGGGACCTAACTATGGCTACACCTTC. It translates to CASSILGGPNYGYTF. The V gene is TRBV19, the J gene TRBJ1-2, with D possibly TRBD1 on 5 matching bases. With 2 bases removed from V and 0 bases from J, the gap between germline ends came to 10 bases. The CDR3 contains 15 residues. Germline loops: CDR1 LNHDA, CDR2 SQIVND (reference sequence). Using reference TRBV19 and TRBJ1-2 for the parts outside the CDR3, the full variable domain is DGGITQSPKYLFRKEGQNVTLSCEQNLNHDAMYWYRQDPGQGLRLIYYSQIVNDFQKGDIAEGYSVSREKKESFPLTVTSAQKNPTAFYLCASSILGGPNYGYTFGSGTRLTVV.

The rearrangement joins TRBV10-2 to TRBJ2-2; 13 bases fit TRBD2. V lost 8 bases to trimming and J lost 5 bases; unmatched junction nucleotides: 5. CDR3 length: 15 amino acids. Per the germline V gene, CDR1 is WSHSY and CDR2 is SAAADI. CDR3 region: CASGGLAGPTGELFF. The CDR3 DNA is TGCGCCAGCGGGGGACTAGCGGGGCCAACCGGGGAGCTGTTTTTT.

This clone was picked up a small number of times. The chain has TRBV6-4 and TRBJ2-3; TRBD2 agrees at 7 bases. CDR1 is MRHNA, CDR2 SNTAGT, per germline. J was trimmed by 2 bases and V by 4 bases; bases with no gene match: 6. The CDR3 contains 15 residues. The CDR3 region is CASSAEAGTTDTQYF. In nucleotides, the CDR3 is TGTGCCAGCAGTGCGGAAGCGGGAACCACAGATACGCAGTATTTT.

The V gene is TRBV7-2, the J gene TRBJ1-2, with TRBD1 identical over 8 bases. CDR1 and CDR2 from the germline V gene are SGHTA and FQGNSA. The junction had 9 bases not matched to a gene; V was cut back by 3 bases and J by 6 bases. This CDR3 comprises 15 residues. The CDR3 nucleotides read TGTGCCAGCAGCTTCGGGGTACAGGGGGGCGATGGCTACACCTTC. Translating it yields CASSFGVQGGDGYTF.